This T cell receptor beta chain is drawn from a study of blood T cell repertoires in COVID-19 (TCRdb year 2020). In terms of the full investigation: For ImmuneRACE Cohort 3, a participant was defined as recovered based on two consecutive negative NP/OP PCR tests, clearance by a healthcare professional, or resolution of symptoms. Samples from collaborators originated in the United States, Italy and Spain and spanned both the acute and convalescent phases of COVID-19. The material from the prospective study consisted of cDNA or gDNA derived from T cells, B-cell-depleted T cells, or PBMCs. Subjects who had been exposed to COVID-19, were actively infected with it, or had recovered from it provided the deeply sampled blood TCRbeta repertoires that made up the dataset. The repertoires were made available in a free public database intended to serve as a resource for research on the immune response to SARS-CoV-2. The samples were drawn from two sources: the first 160 participants of the ongoing ImmuneRACE study, and 1,200 or so subjects contributed by 6 global collaborators. Sample metadata almost always included a de-identified subject ID, COVID-19 status, age in years and sex. Where HLA class I and class II types were available, the types were taken from metadata supplied by the sample provider, not from assay-based typing.

Inclusive of the bounding cysteine and phenylalanine, the CDR3 is 18 residues long. Only the CDR3 DNA stays, 54 bases, in frame from base 1. Trimming removed 2 bases from V and 4 bases from J; the gene matches leave 14 bases unexplained. In the germline V gene, CDR1 corresponds to SGHRS and CDR2 to YFSETQ. Details on this clone: There is no known antigen for this receptor. No much larger clone exists at a distance of one base, and base qualities are not known.

Here is what the overall study found, with its caveats: The quantity of clinical and demographic metadata differed by source and by participant and was supplied without curation.

Participants in the prospective study were enrolled through a virtual design, were aged roughly 18 to 90 years, and lived in approximately 24 United States geographic areas. In the prospective study, cohorts were assigned on the basis of participant-reported clinical history obtained from a screening survey and a study questionnaire. Mobile phlebotomists in the prospective study collected whole blood, serum and a nasopharyngeal or oropharyngeal swab from every participant. Over a roughly two-month period, participants in the prospective study had the option of providing additional blood draws and questionnaires. Before DNA extraction, prospective study blood samples were shipped either frozen or at room temperature. TCRbeta CDR3 regions were amplified from genomic DNA using the immunoSEQ Assay, a bias-controlled multiplex PCR. The original methods were these. The number of nucleated cells in each sample was estimated by amplification of reference gene primers within the assay. To quantify the absolute abundance of each unique TCRbeta CDR3 rearrangement, sequence reads were collapsed and filtered. For each sample, productive Simpson clonality was calculated as the square root of Simpson's diversity index across productive rearrangements. Imported from immuneACCESS, the table was reduced by TCRdb to in-frame sequences with V and J called. These copies leave out some clones; in studies compared against another copy, an unresolved V gene accounts for under half, and the cause of the remainder is not known. That table supplies the V and J calls and clone size; D and trimming were determined from the DNA. This sample is represented by approximately 150,000 clones; less than 80% of them were singletons. Under 20% of the sample lies in the top ten.

The clonotype was recovered from a woman aged 70-85 years in a cohort exposed to, infected with or recovered from COVID-19 (not recorded which). The sequencing input was PBMCs or T cells enriched from blood (not recorded which). Here the chain combines TRBV5-1 and TRBJ2-3, with 9 bases in between that match TRBD1. The CDR3 has the sequence CASSLGTGSRIPADTQYF. The nucleotides read TGCGCCAGCAGCTTAGGGACAGGGAGCCGGATTCCCGCAGATACGCAGTATTTT.